This T cell receptor (beta chain) derives from a study of blood T cell repertoires in COVID-19. The wider study: The origin of the acute and convalescent COVID-19 samples was the United States, Italy and Spain.

V dropped 2 bases and J dropped 2 bases, with 10 bases sitting between them. The length of the CDR3 is 15 residues. Germline assignment: CDR1 SGHTA and CDR2 FQGTGA. Original methodology: Quantification of nucleated cells was approximated via reference gene primer amplification. Clones were sequenced by immunoSEQ multiplex PCR, and TCRdb holds only the in-frame ones, with some missing. That table furnishes V, J and clone size, whereas the DNA furnished D and trimming. The sample includes 300,000 or so clones, around nine tenths of them seen just once. The sequence was collected from a man in his fifties or sixties who had recovered from COVID-19. The chain couples TRBV7-3 to TRBJ2-1; a weak D match, TRBD1 (6 bases). Sequenced material: PBMCs or T cells enriched from blood (not recorded which). The CDR3 bases are TGTGCCAGCAGCTTACGAGGGGGACCCTACAATGAGCAGTTCTTC. Its protein product is CASSLRGGPYNEQFF.